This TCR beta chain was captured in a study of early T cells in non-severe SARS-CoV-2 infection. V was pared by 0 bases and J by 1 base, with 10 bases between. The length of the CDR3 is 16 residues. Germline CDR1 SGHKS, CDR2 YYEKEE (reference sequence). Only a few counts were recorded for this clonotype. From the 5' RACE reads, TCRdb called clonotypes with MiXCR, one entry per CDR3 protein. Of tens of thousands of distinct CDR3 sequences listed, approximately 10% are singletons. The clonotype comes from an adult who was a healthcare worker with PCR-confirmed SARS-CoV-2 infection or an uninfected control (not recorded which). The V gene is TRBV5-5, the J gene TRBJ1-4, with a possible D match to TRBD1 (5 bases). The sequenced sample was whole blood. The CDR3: CASSLEQGRTNEKLFF. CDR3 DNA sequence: TGTGCCAGCAGCTTGGAGCAGGGCCGAACTAATGAAAAACTGTTTTTT.